The clone carrying this T cell receptor (beta chain) has more than one count but fewer than ten. What it recognizes is unknown. This entry is derived from a study of T cells in Graves' hyperthyroidism and ophthalmopathy. General observations from the study: In the blood, most expanded thyroid clonotypes above 0.001 appeared as well.

Any patient presenting with uncontrolled infection, other autoimmune disease, pregnancy or lactation was left out. Diagnosis rested on symptoms, serum thyroxine and TRAb, thyroid ultrasound, and orbital computed tomography. PBMCs stemmed from 8.5 to 10 ml fresh peripheral blood. Amplified TCR beta CDR3 regions derived from RNA transcripts. The HTBI primer set was used in a first-round RT-PCR of the TCR CDR3. TCRdb independently ran MiXCR on the multiplex PCR reads; one entry per CDR3 protein. This table holds roughly 700,000 distinct CDR3 sequences, around a third found once. This clonotype originated in a woman in her thirties or forties with Graves' hyperthyroidism. Source material: blood.

The CDR3 loop reads CASSPPSEWRGEQYF. The CDR3 region has the DNA TGTGCCAGCAGTCCCCCGAGTGAGTGGCGCGGCGAGCAGTACTTC. The chain combines TRBV6-5 with TRBJ2-7; D is undetermined. Germline V gives CDR1 MNHEY, CDR2 SVGAGI. Trimming left V 5 bases short and J 6 bases short, with 20 bases between. This CDR3 contains 15 residues.